The clone carrying this T cell receptor (beta chain) was seen only a few times. The source of the sample is a study of T cells in Graves' hyperthyroidism and ophthalmopathy. At the level of the study: Specimen type is peripheral blood, collected at initial diagnosis prior to any treatment.

Germline V gene data show CDR1 as MGHRA and CDR2 as YSYEKL. This CDR3 is 11 amino acids long. Trimming left V 8 bases short and J 7 bases short, with 12 bases between. Under 3 months was the duration of disease in ophthalmopathy patients, who also had a Clinical Activity Score of at least 3 and a NOSPECS grade of at least 4. Diagnosis relied on clinical symptoms, serum thyroxine and TRAb, thyroid ultrasound and orbital computed tomography. PBMCs came from 7.5 to 10 ml fresh peripheral blood. Researchers took RNA transcripts and amplified the TCR beta CDR3 regions from them. When the TCR CDR3 underwent first-round RT-PCR, the HTBI primer set was used. TCRdb ran MiXCR on the multiplex PCR reads and lists one entry per CDR3 protein. This table has 600,000 to 650,000 distinct CDR3 sequences, under 25% appearing once.

This TCR came from a man aged 30 to 45 with Graves' ophthalmopathy. Specimen: blood. The chain couples TRBV4-1 to TRBJ2-7; the D gene is possibly TRBD1 (5 bases). For the CDR3, the DNA is TGCGCCAGCTATGGGGCAGGGGAGCAGTACTTC. It translates to CASYGAGEQYF.